These 4 T cell receptor beta chains came from one sample sequenced in a study of shared clonotypes between healthy human individuals (TCRdb year 2020). The library was obtained by the immunoSEQ multiplex PCR assay. The table was pulled from immuneACCESS by TCRdb, which kept in-frame rearrangements only. Such tables lose some clones; where checked, under half of the loss comes from unresolved V genes, and the rest has no known cause. The sample profile shows some 2,500,000 clones; roughly 93% of them were found once. The ten largest account for roughly 0.39% of the sample. Specimen: naive CD4+ T cells from PBMCs. The cell subset or site tag for this specimen amounts to: CD45RA+ positively selected. Every receptor here comes from a man aged 18 to 29 in good health. Some clones in this sample may be carry-over from other donors' samples.

CDR3 coding DNA: TGTGCCAGTAGTATTGGAGGGCGGGCTGAAGCTTTCTTT. As protein: CASSIGGRAEAFF. The chain employs TRBV19 and TRBJ1-1; D is ambiguous. The CDR3 runs to 13 residues. Germline CDR1 is LNHDA and CDR2 is SQIVND (reference sequence). V was trimmed by 3 bases and J by 6 bases, leaving 11 bases between them.

CDR3 in amino acids: CASSGGGDTQYF. CDR3 DNA sequence: TGCGCCAGCAGCGGAGGGGGAGATACGCAGTATTTT. The chain links TRBV10-1 to TRBJ2-3, with D possibly being TRBD1 or TRBD2 (6 bases each). This CDR3 spans 12 amino acids. V was pared by 6 bases and J by 5 bases, with 9 bases between. CDR1 and CDR2 from the germline V gene are WNHNN and SYGVQD (reference sequence).

Note on this clone: Within the sample, other DNA sequences also encode this same CDR3. The rearrangement links TRBV6-5 to TRBJ2-5, with unresolved D. Trimming stripped 0 bases from V and 5 bases from J, with 7 bases between. Per the germline V gene, CDR1 is MNHEY and CDR2 is SVGAGI. This CDR3 is 13 amino acids long. CDR3 in DNA: TGTGCCAGCAGTTACTCGAGGCGGGAGACCCAGTACTTC. Translating it yields CASSYSRRETQYF.

V and J are TRBV5-5 and TRBJ1-2; 8 nucleotides match TRBD1. Germline values: CDR1 SGHKS, CDR2 YYEKEE (reference sequence). The J segment lost 8 bases and the V segment lost 4 bases, leaving 13 bases of the junction unmatched. This CDR3 contains 15 residues. The CDR3 is CASSPAQDRVVGYTF. CDR3 bases: TGTGCCAGCAGCCCAGCACAGGACAGGGTCGTAGGCTACACCTTC.